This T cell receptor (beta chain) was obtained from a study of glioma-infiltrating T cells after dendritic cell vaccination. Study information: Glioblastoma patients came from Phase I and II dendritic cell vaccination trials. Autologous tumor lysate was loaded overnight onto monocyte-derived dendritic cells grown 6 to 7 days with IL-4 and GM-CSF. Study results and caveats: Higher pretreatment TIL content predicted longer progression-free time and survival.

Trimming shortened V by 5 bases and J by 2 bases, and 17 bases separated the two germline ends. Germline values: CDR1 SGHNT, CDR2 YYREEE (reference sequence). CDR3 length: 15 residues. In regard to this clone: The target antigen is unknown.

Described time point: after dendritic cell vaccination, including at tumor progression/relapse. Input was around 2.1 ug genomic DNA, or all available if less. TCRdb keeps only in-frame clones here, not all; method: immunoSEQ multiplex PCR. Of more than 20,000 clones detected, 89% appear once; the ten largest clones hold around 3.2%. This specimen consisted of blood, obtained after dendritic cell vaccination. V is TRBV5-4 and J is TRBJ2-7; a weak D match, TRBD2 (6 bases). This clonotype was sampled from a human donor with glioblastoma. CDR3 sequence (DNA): TGTGCCAGCAGTCTCTCCGGGACTGTAACCTACGAGCAGTACTTC. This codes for CASSLSGTVTYEQYF.